Listed below are T cell receptor beta chains from one sample, sequenced in a study of control samples from healthy donors and cancer patients. The method was immunoSEQ multiplex PCR; TCRdb's version includes in-frame clones alone and lacks a portion of them. The repertoire has tens of thousands of clones, roughly 89% of them found once; the top ten carry around 6%. Material for sequencing was blood. These receptor sequences come from a middle-aged man in good health. CDR3s include the opening cysteine and the closing phenylalanine or tryptophan. D genes are given only for firm matches.

J | V | D | CDR3 | DNA
TRBJ1-1 | TRBV6-1 | TRBD1 | CASSESQGALQNTEAFF | TGTGCCAGCAGTGAATCACAGGGGGCTCTCCAGAACACTGAAGCTTTCTTT
TRBJ2-2 | TRBV7-3 | - | CASSLTSNTGELFF | TGTGCCAGCAGCTTAACCAGTAACACCGGGGAGCTGTTTTTT
TRBJ1-2 | TRBV2 | TRBD1 | CASSPQGENYGYTF | TGTGCCAGCAGTCCCCAGGGGGAGAACTATGGCTACACCTTC
TRBJ2-6 | TRBV3-1/TRBV3-2 | - | CASSQWEQGKIAGANVLTF | TGTGCCAGCAGCCAATGGGAGCAGGGGAAAATAGCTGGGGCCAACGTCCTGACTTTC
TRBJ1-1 | TRBV18 | - | CASSRSTTNTEAFF | TGTGCCAGCTCGCGTAGTACAACGAACACTGAAGCTTTCTTT
TRBJ1-2 | TRBV6-5 | - | CASSSGRAPNYGYTF | TGTGCCAGCAGCTCCGGTCGCGCCCCTAACTATGGCTACACCTTC
TRBJ1-6 | TRBV27 | - | CASQRGGKSPLHF | TGTGCCAGCCAACGTGGGGGCAAATCACCCCTCCACTTT
TRBJ2-7 | TRBV5-1 | - | CASSSQGGGSYEQYF | TGCGCCAGCAGCTCACAGGGTGGCGGATCCTACGAGCAGTACTTC
TRBJ2-5 | TRBV11-3 | - | CASSLGGLDQETQYF | TGTGCCAGCAGCTTAGGAGGTTTGGACCAAGAGACCCAGTACTTC
TRBJ2-1 | TRBV29-1 | TRBD2 | CSVLERGVSNEQFF | TGCAGCGTTTTAGAGCGGGGGGTCTCTAATGAGCAGTTCTTC
TRBJ2-5 | TRBV5-4 | TRBD2 | CASSPRRGGGGEETQYF | TGTGCCAGCAGCCCGAGGAGGGGCGGGGGAGGGGAAGAGACCCAGTACTTC
TRBJ2-5 | TRBV6-5 | TRBD1 | CATDRYQETQYF | TGTGCCACGGACAGGTACCAAGAGACCCAGTACTTC
TRBJ1-4 | TRBV29-1 | - | CSVETGFNEKLFF | TGCAGCGTTGAGACAGGTTTTAATGAAAAACTGTTTTTT
TRBJ2-5 | TRBV11-2 | - | CASSAMKYQETQYF | TGTGCCAGCAGCGCCATGAAGTACCAAGAGACCCAGTACTTC
TRBJ1-6 | TRBV6-5 | - | CASSFGGASNSPLHF | TGTGCCAGCAGTTTTGGAGGGGCCTCCAATTCACCCCTCCACTTT
TRBJ2-6 | TRBV10-2 | - | CASSRRISGANVLTF | TGCGCCAGCAGTAGACGGATCTCTGGGGCCAACGTCCTGACTTTC
TRBJ1-1 | TRBV11-3 | TRBD1 | CASSFQGAVTEAFF | TGTGCCAGCAGCTTCCAGGGGGCTGTCACTGAAGCTTTCTTT
TRBJ2-5 | TRBV6-2/TRBV6-3 | TRBD2 | CASSPWEVAGQETQYF | TGTGCCAGCAGTCCCTGGGAGGTAGCGGGCCAAGAGACCCAGTACTTC
TRBJ1-3 | TRBV5-1 | - | CASSPEGGNTIYF | TGCGCCAGCAGCCCGGAGGGAGGAAACACCATATATTTT
TRBJ2-5 | TRBV5-8 | TRBD2 | CASSLGLARQETQYF | TGTGCCAGCAGCTTGGGACTAGCTAGACAAGAGACCCAGTACTTC
TRBJ2-5 | TRBV28 | - | CASSYKETQYF | TGTGCCAGCAGCTATAAAGAGACCCAGTACTTC
TRBJ2-7 | TRBV5-1 | TRBD2 | CASRWTSSYEQYF | TGCGCCAGCCGGTGGACTAGCTCCTACGAGCAGTACTTC
TRBJ2-1 | TRBV9 | TRBD1 | CASSVGTGYAEQFF | TGTGCCAGCAGCGTAGGGACAGGGTACGCTGAGCAGTTCTTC
TRBJ1-6 | TRBV19 | TRBD1 | CASSIPPRDRGLDSPLHF | TGTGCCAGTAGTATCCCCCCCCGGGACAGGGGTCTCGACTCACCCCTCCACTTT